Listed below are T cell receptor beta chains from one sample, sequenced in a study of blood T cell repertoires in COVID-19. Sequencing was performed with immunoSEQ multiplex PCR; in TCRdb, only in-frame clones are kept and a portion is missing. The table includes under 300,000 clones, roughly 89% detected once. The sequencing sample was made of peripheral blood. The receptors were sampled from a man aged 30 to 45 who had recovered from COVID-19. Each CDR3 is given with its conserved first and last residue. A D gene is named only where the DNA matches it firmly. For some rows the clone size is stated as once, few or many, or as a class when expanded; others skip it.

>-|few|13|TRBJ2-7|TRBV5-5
CASSLVGQGEQYF
TGTGCCAGCAGCTTGGTGGGGCAGGGCGAGCAGTACTTC
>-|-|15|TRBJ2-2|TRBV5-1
CASSLDRANTGELFF
TGCGCCAGCAGCTTGGACAGAGCGAACACCGGGGAGCTGTTTTTT
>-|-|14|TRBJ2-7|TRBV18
CASSPPSVDNEQYF
TGTGCCAGCTCACCACCGTCAGTAGACAACGAGCAGTACTTC
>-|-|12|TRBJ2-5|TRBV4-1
CASSHPRETQYF
TGCGCCAGCAGCCACCCCAGAGAGACCCAGTACTTC
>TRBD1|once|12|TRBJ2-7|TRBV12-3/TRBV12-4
CASSFDRAEQYF
TGTGCCAGCAGTTTCGACAGGGCCGAGCAGTACTTC
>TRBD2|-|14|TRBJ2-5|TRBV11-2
CASSFLAAQETQYF
TGTGCCAGCAGCTTTCTAGCGGCCCAAGAGACCCAGTACTTC
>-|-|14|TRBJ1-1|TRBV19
CASSYRVRDTEAFF
TGTGCCAGTAGCTACAGGGTACGGGACACTGAAGCTTTCTTT
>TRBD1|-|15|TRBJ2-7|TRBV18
CASSIPGQGTYEQYF
TGTGCCAGCTCAATTCCGGGACAGGGCACTTACGAGCAGTACTTC
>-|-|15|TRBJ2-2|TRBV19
CASSTPGGYTGELFF
TGTGCCAGTAGTACCCCTGGGGGGTACACCGGGGAGCTGTTTTTT
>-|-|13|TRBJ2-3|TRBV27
CASSWPAGDTQYF
TGTGCCAGCAGTTGGCCAGCGGGAGATACGCAGTATTTT
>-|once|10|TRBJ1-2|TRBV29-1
CSVDYYGYTF
TGCAGCGTTGACTACTATGGCTACACCTTC
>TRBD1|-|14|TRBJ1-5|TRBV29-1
CSVGTGDSNQPQHF
TGCAGCGTGGGTACAGGGGATAGCAATCAGCCCCAGCATTTT